A single T cell receptor beta chain is shown here with its context. Its target is not known. The data were produced by immunoSEQ multiplex PCR, yet TCRdb's version contains in-frame clones alone and is incomplete. Found here are some 80,000 clones, approximately 93% of them singletons; the top ten hold 20%. This specimen belongs to a study of OX40 agonist ivuxolimab in advanced cancers. Across the whole study: The patients' treatment was ivuxolimab, an agonistic anti-OX40 (CD134) antibody. The study's findings and limits: Mean expanded clone counts were higher in CD8+ than CD4+ T cells. At 0.1 to 3.0 mg/kg, CD4+ and CD8+ blood T cells expanded clonally by week 6.

Between the trimmed V and J ends, which lost 4 bases and 2 bases, there was a span of 15 bases. The CDR3 totals 15 residues. Germline V gene sequence: CDR1 SGHTS, CDR2 YDEGEE. Sequences were derived from CD4+ or CD8+ T cells sorted from blood, sampled in a trial of the OX40 agonist ivuxolimab. This sequence was found in an adult with an advanced solid tumor such as melanoma, head and neck, liver or kidney cancer. V is TRBV5-8 and J is TRBJ1-1, with no clear D. CDR3 DNA sequence: TGTGCCAGCAGCCTAATGGAGTTCATCAACACTGAAGCTTTCTTT. Its protein product is CASSLMEFINTEAFF.